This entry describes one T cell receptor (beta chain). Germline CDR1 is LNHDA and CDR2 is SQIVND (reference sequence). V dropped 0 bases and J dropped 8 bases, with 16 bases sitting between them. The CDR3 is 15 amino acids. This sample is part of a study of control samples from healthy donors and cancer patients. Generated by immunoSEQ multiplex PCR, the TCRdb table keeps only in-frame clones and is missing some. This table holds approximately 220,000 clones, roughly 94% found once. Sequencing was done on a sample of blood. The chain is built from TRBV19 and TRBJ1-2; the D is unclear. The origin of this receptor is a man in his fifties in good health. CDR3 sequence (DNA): TGTGCCAGTAGTATAGATTCACTTAGAGGGAGCGGCTACACCTTC. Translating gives CASSIDSLRGSGYTF.